This T cell receptor beta chain was sequenced for a study of STAT5B mutations in CD4+ large granular lymphocyte leukemia (dated by TCRdb to between 2021 and 2023). For the wider study: Among healthy controls, the CDR3 'QG' motif was associated with a particular HLA allele. The purity of purified fractions was confirmed by flow cytometry on FACSCanto II or FACSVerse to exceed 95% among lymphocytes. The study compared the TCRbeta repertoires of patients with CD4+ T-cell large granular lymphocyte leukemia against those of healthy blood donors. Study-wide conclusions, independent of this receptor: Greater clonality appeared to be present in CD4-sorted patient repertoires than in healthy CD4+ repertoires, and the difference was retained after the putative leukemic clones were removed. The data were not HLA-matched, and the higher clonality in CD4+ T-LGLL than in CD8+ T-LGLL could be due to the relatively small sample size. TRBV06-family usage was enriched among the top patient clones (8/27) compared with healthy controls (2/35). Main leukemic clonotypes were private to each patient, although roughly 25% appeared at low frequency in other patients' non-leukemic repertoires.

The immunoSEQ assay at survey resolution was applied to genomic DNA for sequencing of TCRbeta rearrangements. Per the original workflow: A lowest detectable productive clonotype frequency of 2.59 x 10-5 was observed in the TCR sequencing data. Analyses included only productive TCRbeta rearrangements, meaning complete and in-frame sequences. Sample clonality was computed as Simpson clonality in the immunoSEQ Analyzer version 3.0. Clones were grouped by frequency into very rare, small, medium, large (1-20%) or hyperexpanded (>20%) categories. Generation probabilities were estimated with OLGA 1.2.3, V-gene circos plots were generated with VDJtools, specificities were searched for in VDJdb, and CDR3 motifs were identified with GLIPH. The table comes from immuneACCESS by way of TCRdb, which keeps in-frame sequences with V and J called. Part of the clones is missing from these tables; in studies checked, under half for an unresolved V gene and the rest for unknown reasons. V, J and clone size are taken as reported in that table, and D and trimming were inferred from the DNA itself. The sample table shows about 29,000 clones, and around 78% are seen once. In total, the top ten clones hold more than 1% of the sample.

V and J lose 2 bases and 8 bases, and a span of 12 bases separates them. Reading from cysteine to phenylalanine, the CDR3 counts 13 amino acids. Only the CDR3 DNA is retained, 39 bases long and in frame from the first base. According to the germline V gene, CDR1 reads SGHAT and CDR2 reads FQNNGV. This clone was seen a handful of times. What this receptor recognizes is not known. No much larger clonotype is one base removed from it; base qualities were not supplied. The healthy controls were 40 or so blood donors, and the buffy coats of these donors were supplied by the Finnish Red Cross blood service. All TCR-sequenced material derived from peripheral blood: patient blood samples and healthy donor buffy coats. Ficoll-Hypaque gradient centrifugation was used to isolate peripheral blood mononuclear cells. For the healthy controls, CD4+ cells were obtained from buffy coats by magnetic purification. The Gentra Puregene Cell and Tissue kit was used to extract genomic DNA, and a Qubit 2.0 fluorometer was used to measure the amount of genomic DNA.

The sequenced sample was CD4+ T cells from blood buffy coats. Rearrangement joined TRBV11-2 to TRBJ1-2; the D gene is perhaps TRBD1, from 5 matching bases. This receptor was identified in a human donor in good health. The CDR3 reads CASSLFGRDGYTF. Here is the DNA: TGTGCCAGCAGCTTATTTGGCAGGGACGGCTACACCTTC. Extended through the reference TRBV11-2 and TRBJ1-2 proteins, this CDR3 yields the full variable domain: EAGVAQSPRYKIIEKRQSVAFWCNPISGHATLYWYQQILGQGPKLLIQFQNNGVVDDSQLPKDRFSAERLKGVDSTLKIQPAKLEDSAVYLCASSLFGRDGYTFGSGTRLTVV.